The clone carrying this T cell receptor (beta chain) was seen more than once but under ten times. Its antigen is unidentified. This entry is derived from a study of ipilimumab plus nivolumab after autologous stem cell transplantation. Overall study context: The DLBCL cohort had primary refractory and relapsed disease, with 18-month progression-free survival of about 82% and 31%.

Ipilimumab, 1 mg/kg, started 14 to 28 days after autologous transplant. Patients got 3 mg/kg IV nivolumab weeks 1, 4, 7, 10, then biweekly through week 26. Broader study findings: Per the authors, repertoire, Treg and microbiota data justify further study.

Germline lookup yields CDR1 LGHNA and CDR2 YNFKEQ. V dropped 5 bases and J dropped 0 bases, with 17 bases sitting between them. The CDR3 extends over 16 amino acids. Method: immunoSEQ multiplex PCR; TCRdb's copy keeps in-frame clones and lacks some. This table holds approximately 80,000 clones, 83% found once. The sequence came from a male donor with diffuse large B-cell lymphoma. Sequences were derived from PBMCs, sampled in a trial of ipilimumab plus nivolumab as post-transplant consolidation. The chain combines TRBV4-2 with TRBJ2-7; D remains ambiguous. The CDR3: CASSLAAGPSSYEQYF. CDR3 DNA: TGTGCCAGCAGCTTGGCCGCCGGGCCGAGCTCCTACGAGCAGTACTTC.